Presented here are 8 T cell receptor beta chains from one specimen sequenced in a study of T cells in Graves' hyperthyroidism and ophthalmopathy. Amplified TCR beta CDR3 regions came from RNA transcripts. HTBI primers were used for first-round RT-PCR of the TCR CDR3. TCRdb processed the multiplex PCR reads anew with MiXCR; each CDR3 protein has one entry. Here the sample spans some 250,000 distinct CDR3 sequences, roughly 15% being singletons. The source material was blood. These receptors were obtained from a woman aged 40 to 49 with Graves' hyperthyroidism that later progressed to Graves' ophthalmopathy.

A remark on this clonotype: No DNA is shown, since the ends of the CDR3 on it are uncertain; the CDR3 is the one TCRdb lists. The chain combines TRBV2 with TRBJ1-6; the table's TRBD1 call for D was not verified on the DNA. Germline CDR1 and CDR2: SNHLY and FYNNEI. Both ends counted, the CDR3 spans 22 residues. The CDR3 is CASSSFRLRFGAGTRLNSPLHF.

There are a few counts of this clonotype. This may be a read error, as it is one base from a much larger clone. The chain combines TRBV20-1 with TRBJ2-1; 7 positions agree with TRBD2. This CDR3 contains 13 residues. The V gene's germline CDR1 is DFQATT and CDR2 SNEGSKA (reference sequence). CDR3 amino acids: CSARELAYNGQFF. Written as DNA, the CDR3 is TGCAGTGCTAGAGAACTAGCGTACAATGGGCAGTTCTTC.

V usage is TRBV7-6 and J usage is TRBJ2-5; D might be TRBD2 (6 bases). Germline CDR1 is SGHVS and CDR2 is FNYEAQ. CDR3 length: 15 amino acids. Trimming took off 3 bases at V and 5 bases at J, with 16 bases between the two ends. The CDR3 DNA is TGTGCCAGCAGCTTGGTTCCTAGCGTCCGGGAGACCCAGTACTTC. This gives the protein CASSLVPSVRETQYF.

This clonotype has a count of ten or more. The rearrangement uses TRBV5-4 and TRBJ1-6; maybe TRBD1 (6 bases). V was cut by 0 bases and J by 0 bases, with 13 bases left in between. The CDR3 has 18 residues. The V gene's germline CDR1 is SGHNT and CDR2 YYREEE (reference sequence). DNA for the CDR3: TGTGCCAGCAGCTTGGCCTCCGGACAGACCTCCTATAATTCACCCCTCCACTTT. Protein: CASSLASGQTSYNSPLHF.

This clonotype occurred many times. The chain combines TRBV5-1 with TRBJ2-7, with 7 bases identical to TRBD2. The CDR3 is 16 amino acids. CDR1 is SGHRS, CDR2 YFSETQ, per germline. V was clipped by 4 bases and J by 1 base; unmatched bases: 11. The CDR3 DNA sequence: TGCGCCAGCAGCCTACTCGTTAGCGGGCCGTCCTACGAGCAGTACTTC. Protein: CASSLLVSGPSYEQYF. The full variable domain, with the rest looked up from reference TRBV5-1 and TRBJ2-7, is KAGVTQTPRYLIKTRGQQVTLSCSPISGHRSVSWYQQTPGQGLQFLFEYFSETQRNKGNFPGRFSGRQFSNSRSEMNVSTLELGDSALYLCASSLLVSGPSYEQYFGPGTRLTVT.

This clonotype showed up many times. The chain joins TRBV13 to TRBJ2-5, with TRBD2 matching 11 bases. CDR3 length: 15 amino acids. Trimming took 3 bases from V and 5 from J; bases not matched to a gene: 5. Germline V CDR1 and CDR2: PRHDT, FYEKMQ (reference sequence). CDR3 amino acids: CASSFTSGRGETQYF. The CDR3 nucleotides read TGTGCCAGCAGCTTTACTAGCGGGAGAGGGGAGACCCAGTACTTC. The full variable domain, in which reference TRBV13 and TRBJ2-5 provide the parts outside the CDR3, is AAGVIQSPRHLIKEKRETATLKCYPIPRHDTVYWYQQGPGQDPQFLISFYEKMQSDKGSIPDRFSAQQFSDYHSELNMSSLELGDSALYFCASSFTSGRGETQYFGPGTRLLVL.

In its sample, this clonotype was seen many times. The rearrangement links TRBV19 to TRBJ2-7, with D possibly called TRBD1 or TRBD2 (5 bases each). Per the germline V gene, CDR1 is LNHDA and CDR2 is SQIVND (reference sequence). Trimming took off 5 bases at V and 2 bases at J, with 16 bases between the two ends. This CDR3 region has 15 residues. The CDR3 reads CASSVKRDPAYEQYF. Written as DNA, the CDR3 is TGTGCCAGTAGTGTCAAACGGGACCCAGCCTACGAGCAGTACTTC.

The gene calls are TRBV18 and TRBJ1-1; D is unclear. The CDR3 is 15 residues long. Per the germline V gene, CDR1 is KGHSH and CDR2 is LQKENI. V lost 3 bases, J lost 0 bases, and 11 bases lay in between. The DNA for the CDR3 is TGTGCCAGCTCACCGATGGACCTACTGAACACTGAAGCTTTCTTT. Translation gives CASSPMDLLNTEAFF.